The 10 T cell receptor beta chains reported below all come from one sample, sequenced in a study of cytomegalovirus exposure and HLA in healthy donors (dated 2017 in TCRdb). Libraries were prepared through the immunoSEQ multiplex PCR assay. For the multiplex PCR, a mixture combining 60 forward primers for TCR Vbeta segments and 13 reverse primers for TCR Jbeta segments was used. Held by TCRdb, this immuneACCESS table contains in-frame sequences only and omits some clones. Under half of the omission traces to an unresolved V gene where checked; the cause of the rest is unknown. Within this sample are 45,000 or so clones, with about 73% of them counted one time only. Less than 4% of the sample is taken by the ten largest. Sequenced material: PBMCs. The receptors originated from a woman between 25 and 40 years old in good health and CMV-seronegative.

This clone was detected a few times. The CDR3 nucleotides read TGTGCCAGCAGCCAAGAGTTCGGGACAGGGGCGTTACTTGGCTACACCTTC. It specifies CASSQEFGTGALLGYTF. The chain is built from TRBV4-2 and TRBJ1-2, with 10 bases aligning to TRBD1. CDR1 is LGHNA, CDR2 YNFKEQ, per germline. V lost 0 bases to trimming and J lost 7 bases; unmatched junction nucleotides: 11. The CDR3 length is 17 residues.

The chain is built from TRBV5-1 and TRBJ2-3; tentative D call: TRBD1 (5 bases). The V end lost 7 bases, the J end lost 4 bases, and 22 bases lay between the germline ends. This CDR3 spans 16 amino acids. Germline CDR1 SGHRS, CDR2 YFSETQ. DNA of the CDR3: TGCGCCAGCTGCAACGATAGGCAGGGTTTGTCAGATACGCAGTATTTT. It specifies CASCNDRQGLSDTQYF.

This clone has a handful of counts. The chain couples TRBV7-9 to TRBJ2-1; tentatively, D is TRBD2 (6 bases). Trimming stripped 1 base from V and 8 bases from J, with 12 bases between. Germline V gene lookup returns CDR1 SEHNR and CDR2 FQNEAQ (reference sequence). The CDR3 has 14 amino acids. The CDR3 region is CASSLGAGGDEQFF. The CDR3 nucleotides read TGTGCCAGCAGCTTAGGAGCCGGGGGTGATGAGCAGTTCTTC.

The rearrangement joins TRBV5-1 to TRBJ2-7, with D maybe TRBD2 (5 bases). This CDR3 comprises 13 residues. Germline CDR1 reads SGHRS; CDR2 reads YFSETQ. Trimming removed 4 bases at V and 6 bases at J, with 14 bases between. CDR3 bases: TGCGCCAGCAGCGCCATCCGAGGGTCCGAGCAGTACTTC. Protein product: CASSAIRGSEQYF.

This chain uses TRBV29-1 with TRBJ2-7; 13 nucleotides align to TRBD2. J lost 7 bases, V lost 6 bases, and 12 bases had no gene match. Germline V CDR1 and CDR2: SQVTM, ANQGSEA. There are 15 residues in the CDR3. CDR3 in amino acids: CSVGSLAGGPGEQYF. The CDR3 DNA follows: TGCAGCGTGGGTTCACTAGCGGGAGGGCCGGGGGAGCAGTACTTC.

The chain joins TRBV19 to TRBJ2-3, with a tentative D call TRBD2 (6 bases). The V gene's germline CDR1 is LNHDA and CDR2 SQIVND (reference sequence). The V end was cut by 5 bases, the J end by 0 bases, with 15 bases between. This CDR3 has 16 residues. CDR3: CASSLEGIPSTDTQYF. Written as DNA, the CDR3 is TGTGCCAGTAGTTTGGAGGGGATACCCAGCACAGATACGCAGTATTTT.

The chain combines TRBV30 with TRBJ1-2, with D hard to call. The CDR3 covers 11 residues. The V gene's germline CDR1 is GTSNPN and CDR2 SVGIG (reference sequence). The V gene lost 5 bases and the J gene lost 3 bases, with 7 bases spanning the gap. Here the CDR3 DNA reads TGTGCCTGGGGCATGGACTATGGCTACACCTTC. Its protein is CAWGMDYGYTF.

The V call is TRBV12-5, the J call TRBJ1-2; 11 bases are shared with TRBD1. V lost 6 bases and J lost 1; bases outside the gene matches: 4. Germline V gene lookup returns CDR1 LGHNT and CDR2 FRNRAP. The CDR3 runs 15 residues. CDR3 sequence (DNA): TGTGCTAGTGGCGTCGGGACAGGGGGTAACTATGGCTACACCTTC. This sequence encodes CASGVGTGGNYGYTF.

This clone was counted a few times. This rearrangement joins TRBV30 to TRBJ1-2, with 8 positions matching TRBD1. The CDR3 loop spans 14 amino acids. CDR1 and CDR2 from the germline V gene are GTSNPN and SVGIG (reference sequence). The ends lost 2 bases at V and 4 bases at J; junction bases unmatched: 6. The CDR3 region has the DNA TGTGCCTGGAGTCAACAGGGGGGACCCTATGGCTACACCTTC. Translating gives CAWSQQGGPYGYTF.

This chain uses TRBV6-5 with TRBJ1-5; D is undetermined. Germline V gives CDR1 MNHEY, CDR2 SVGAGI. Trimming removed 6 bases at V and 5 bases at J, with 11 bases between. There are 13 residues in the CDR3. CDR3 coding DNA: TGTGCCAGCAGCCTACGGGAGCATCAGCCCCAGCATTTT. Translation gives CASSLREHQPQHF.